This record looks at one T cell receptor beta chain sequence and its context. Its antigen remains unidentified. Time point in this sample: recipient sample about 28 days before transplant, after cytoreduction. These data are taken from a study of T cell clonotyping in hematopoietic cell transplantation. Study-wide context: Recipient samples before transplant were obtained post-cytoreduction. General study results and limits: CD4 and CD8 repertoire contributions could not be separated without sorting.

Assay used: immunoSEQ multiplex PCR; TCRdb lists only in-frame clones, some missing. Among about 26,000 clones listed, around 80% were seen once. Trimming took off 5 bases at V and 3 bases at J, with 14 bases between the two ends. This CDR3 contains 14 residues. Germline assignment: CDR1 MNHEY and CDR2 SMNVEV (reference sequence). V is TRBV27 and J is TRBJ2-7; a weak D match, TRBD1 (6 bases). The receptor's source is a woman aged 55-69 years with acute myeloid leukemia. Some clones in this sample may be carry-over from other donors' samples. The sequencing here drew on peripheral blood mononuclear cells, taken before stem cell transplant. The CDR3 sequence: CASSLGQGIYEQYF. The CDR3, as DNA: TGTGCCAGCAGTCTAGGGCAGGGGATCTACGAGCAGTACTTC.